This T cell receptor (beta chain) was recorded in a study of shared clonotypes between healthy human individuals. Study context: There were three CD4 naive, three CD4 memory, two CD8 naive and one CD8 memory plates per donor. Study-level results: The naive CD4 repertoires of several donors were compared, and around 4.7% of clonotypes were shared. Genetic and exposure-history diversity was limited by the small donor number.

Concerning this clone itself: Its antigen is unknown.

The germline gives CDR1 SGHDT, CDR2 YYEEEE. V lost 3 bases and J lost 3, with 15 bases in between. The length of the CDR3 is 16 residues. This table comes from immunoSEQ multiplex PCR, and its TCRdb copy is limited to in-frame clones, with some not included. The sample lists about 680,000 clones, about two thirds occurring once. A CD45RA-negative memory subset and a CD45RA+ naive subset were separated from the CD4+ cells. The source material was memory CD4+ T cells sorted from blood. This sample's subset: CD45RA-negative fraction. The chain combines TRBV5-6 with TRBJ2-2, with D unclear. The receptor was derived from a woman in her twenties or thirties in good health. The CDR3 DNA reads as TGTGCCAGCAGCTCTAAACTGGACCGTTACACCGGGGAGCTGTTTTTT. It codes for CASSSKLDRYTGELFF.